This T cell receptor beta chain was sequenced in a study of T cells after posttransplantation cyclophosphamide. Here immunoSEQ multiplex PCR was the method, and the copy in TCRdb shows in-frame clones only, minus some. The sample contains over 25,000 clones, none of them singletons. CDR1 is LNHNV, CDR2 YYDKDF, per germline (reference sequence). V shed 1 base and J shed 2 bases, with 16 bases lying between them. This CDR3 comprises 17 residues. This clone was found a few times. The sample taken for sequencing was PBMCs. This TCR came from a woman in her fifties or sixties in good health, CMV-negative, and a related stem cell transplant donor. The rearrangement uses TRBV15 and TRBJ2-3; D gene ambiguous. This CDR3 is CATSRGPSQYITDTQYF. CDR3 DNA: TGTGCCACCAGCAGAGGGCCCTCCCAATATATCACAGATACGCAGTATTTT.